This T cell receptor beta chain was identified in a study of blood T cell repertoires in COVID-19 (dated by TCRdb to the early 2020s). Notes on the research overall: Collaborator samples came from the United States, Italy and Spain and covered acute and convalescent phases of COVID-19. The material from the prospective study consisted of cDNA or gDNA derived from T cells, B-cell-depleted T cells, or PBMCs. Subjects who had been exposed to COVID-19, were actively infected with it, or had recovered from it provided the deeply sampled blood TCRbeta repertoires that made up the dataset. The repertoires were released in a freely available public database meant as a resource for research on the immune response to SARS-CoV-2. Samples were obtained from the ongoing ImmuneRACE study (first 160 participants) and from 1,254 subjects provided by 6 global collaborators. Nearly every sample came with metadata listing a de-identified subject ID, COVID-19 status, age in years and sex. Where HLA class I and class II types were available, the types were taken from metadata supplied by the sample provider, not from assay-based typing.

With regard to this clone: The antigen it binds to is not known. The sample holds no much larger clone one base away, and base qualities are not on file.

Counted from cysteine to phenylalanine, this CDR3 has 15 amino acids. Of the read, only the CDR3 DNA is kept; its 45 bases are in frame from base 1. CDR1 and CDR2 (ENHRY, SYGVKD) derive from the germline V gene. V is pared back by 10 bases and J by 1 base, with 19 bases lying between the germline termini. Overall study outcomes, separate from this receptor: Clinical and demographic metadata were provided uncurated, with the amount varying by source and participant.

In the prospective study, participants were 18 to 89 years old, resided in about two dozen geographic areas of the United States, and were enrolled through a virtual design. In the prospective study, participants were assigned to cohorts based on the clinical history participants reported in a screening survey and a study questionnaire. Recovered participants in ImmuneRACE Cohort 3 were defined by two consecutive negative NP/OP PCR tests, clearance by a healthcare professional, or resolution of symptoms. In the prospective study, mobile phlebotomists collected whole blood, serum and a nasopharyngeal or oropharyngeal swab from each participant. Participants in the prospective study had the option to provide additional blood draws and questionnaires over an approximately 2-month period. Before DNA extraction, prospective study blood samples were shipped either frozen or at room temperature. The immunoSEQ Assay, a bias-controlled multiplex PCR, was used to amplify TCRbeta CDR3 regions from genomic DNA. In the authors' own workflow: The number of nucleated cells in each sample was estimated by amplification of reference gene primers within the assay. Sequence reads were collapsed and filtered to measure the absolute abundance of every unique TCRbeta CDR3 rearrangement. For each sample, productive Simpson clonality was calculated as the square root of Simpson's diversity index across productive rearrangements. TCRdb took this table from immuneACCESS and kept in-frame rearrangements with V and J called. Such tables lack part of the clones; where checked against another copy, unresolved V genes explain under half of the gap, and the rest is unexplained. V, J and clone size are taken as reported in that table, and D and trimming were inferred from the DNA itself. This sample gives 170,000 or so clones in total; approximately 80% of them show up just once. The ten largest clonotypes hold approximately 15% of the sample.

The sequenced sample consisted of PBMCs or T cells enriched from blood (not recorded which). The chain uses TRBV10-3 and TRBJ2-5; 5 matching bases give a weak D call of TRBD2. The source of this sequence is a woman aged 45-59 years who had recovered from COVID-19. The bases are TGTGCCACCCTGGGGAGCGGCGGGCGCCAAGAGACCCAGTACTTC. It translates as CATLGSGGRQETQYF.